This T cell receptor (beta chain) was recovered during a study of glioma-infiltrating T cells after dendritic cell vaccination. The CDR3 has 16 amino acids. V was clipped by 0 bases and J by 5 bases; unmatched bases: 9. Germline lookup yields CDR1 SGHDT and CDR2 YYEEEE. Generated by immunoSEQ multiplex PCR, the TCRdb table keeps only in-frame clones and is missing some. The profile shows about 73,000 clones, roughly 87% of them singletons. The chain combines TRBV5-6 with TRBJ2-5, with TRBD2 identical over 8 bases. The specimen comprised blood, sampled before dendritic cell vaccination. The sequence was collected from a human donor with glioblastoma. The CDR3 reads CASSLVGTSLRETQYF. The CDR3 DNA reads as TGTGCCAGCAGCTTGGTCGGGACTAGTCTTAGGGAGACCCAGTACTTC.